The present T cell receptor beta chain was sequenced within a study of human T cells and chemical hapten exposure (TCRdb year 2021). Regarding the study in general: For sensitization, 2% DPC in acetone was applied to an approximately 2 cm by approximately 2 cm area of upper inner arm skin. This study followed changes in the peripheral blood TCR repertoire in vivo during primary and secondary sensitization of alopecia patients to the hapten diphenylcyclopropenone (DPC). Twenty-nine alopecia patients provided blood for TCR sequencing at one to four time points (pre-sensitization, 2, 6 and 24 weeks). Patients additionally received weekly therapeutic DPC doses to the scalp throughout the roughly 24-week study period. The patient cohort, mostly female, included alopecia areata with under or over 50% scalp involvement, alopecia totalis and alopecia universalis. Patient blood was sampled pre-sensitization (week 0) and at 2, 6 and about 24 weeks after DPC sensitization. Patch testing was performed on the upper back with Finn chambers containing 0.01% DPC, and the patch tests were scored after 6 days according to International Contact Dermatitis Research Group standards. The libraries were sequenced as a pool, and the TCR yield per sample differed mostly because of small variations in library volumes within the pool. Findings and caveats that apply to the study as a whole: After repeated subsampling, the strength of the expansion versus patch-test correlation and the threshold at which it became significant changed. Compared with pre-sensitization or healthy control sets, expanded TCRs formed significantly more large CDR3 similarity clusters, which is consistent with antigen-driven responses. Because every patient had alopecia, a presumed autoimmune disease, the patients' immune response might differ from that of healthy individuals. DPC sensitization did not change how many TCRs were above 1 in 1000 frequency, and no evidence was found of alterations in global repertoire structure. The number of PT1 expanded TCRs positively correlated with patch test score, significant at thresholds 8, 16 and 32 but not 4.

Its CDR3 holds 13 amino acids, cysteine through phenylalanine. The DNA shown is the 39-base CDR3, in frame from base 1. Looking up the germline V gene yields CDR1 MDHEN and CDR2 SYDVKM. Deletion took 5 bases off V and 7 bases off J, with a span of 12 bases between the germline ends. Concerning this clonotype itself: No cognate antigen has been identified for it. Per-base qualities were not stored, and no clone one base away is much larger.

The label giving this sample's time point can be read as: patch test 3, about 24 weeks after DPC sensitization. In the paper's terms, the treatment or condition label means: therapeutic diphenylcyclopropenone sensitization with weekly scalp DPC. At each patch-test visit, blood was drawn before the patch test was applied. Patients were considered eligible if aged 18 to 70, diagnosed with alopecia and deemed suitable for DPC therapy, and patients were excluded if pregnant. Total RNA was isolated from unfractionated whole blood collected in Tempus Blood RNA tubes. Receptor libraries were prepared by RACE. The sample was run on a NextSeq 500. During library preparation, unique molecular identifiers were attached to individual cDNA molecules so that TCRs could be counted quantitatively and reproducibly. Each blood RNA sample was used to sequence both TCR alpha and TCR beta chains. The paper's processing steps were these. A median of roughly 98,000 TCRs per sample was observed, with a range of about 20,000 to 690,600. V, J and CDR3 annotation of the TCR reads was performed with the Decombinator software suite. For PS versus PT1 abundance plots, all samples were subsampled to the same number of TCRs (28,000). TCRs were defined as expanded if absent before sensitization and observed at least eight times at the 2-week time point. Through fastp at Q25 and MiXCR, TCRdb rebuilt clones from the public reads, retaining in-frame beta chains. Each entry is one CDR3 protein sequence, shown with its most common DNA and genes. The V and J calls shown here were made by TCRdb, not taken from the authors' results. The sample table lists about 200,000 distinct CDR3 sequences, about 25% of them with a count of one. Roughly 2.5% of the sample is in the top ten clones.

The sample in question was whole blood, obtained in connection with sensitization to the hapten diphenylcyclopropenone (DPC). This sequence originates from a middle-aged woman with alopecia areata. Some clones in this sample may be carry-over from other donors' samples. The sequence is built from TRBV28 and TRBJ2-1; the D gene lacks a confident call. The CDR3 in this case is CASSIGRWNEQFF. The nucleotide sequence reads as follows: TGTGCCAGCAGTATCGGAAGGTGGAATGAGCAGTTCTTC.